This T cell receptor beta chain was captured by sequencing in a study of cytomegalovirus exposure and HLA in healthy donors. This PCR relied on a set of 60 Vbeta primers and 13 Jbeta primers. This table comes from immunoSEQ multiplex PCR, and its TCRdb copy is limited to in-frame clones, with some not included. The table shows around 120,000 clones, with around 72% occurring only once. Germline trimming cut 3 bases from V and 1 base from J; bases unmatched to any gene: 6. The CDR3 covers 18 residues. The V gene's germline CDR1 is SQVTM and CDR2 ANQGSEA. This clone was seen a few times. The TCR was taken from a woman in her forties in good health and CMV-seropositive. The V gene is TRBV29-1, the J gene TRBJ2-1; 16 bases fit TRBD2. Material for sequencing was PBMCs. CDR3 in DNA: TGCAGCGTTGAGTACTGGGGACTAGCGGGGGGGTCCTACAATGAGCAGTTCTTC. It encodes CSVEYWGLAGGSYNEQFF.